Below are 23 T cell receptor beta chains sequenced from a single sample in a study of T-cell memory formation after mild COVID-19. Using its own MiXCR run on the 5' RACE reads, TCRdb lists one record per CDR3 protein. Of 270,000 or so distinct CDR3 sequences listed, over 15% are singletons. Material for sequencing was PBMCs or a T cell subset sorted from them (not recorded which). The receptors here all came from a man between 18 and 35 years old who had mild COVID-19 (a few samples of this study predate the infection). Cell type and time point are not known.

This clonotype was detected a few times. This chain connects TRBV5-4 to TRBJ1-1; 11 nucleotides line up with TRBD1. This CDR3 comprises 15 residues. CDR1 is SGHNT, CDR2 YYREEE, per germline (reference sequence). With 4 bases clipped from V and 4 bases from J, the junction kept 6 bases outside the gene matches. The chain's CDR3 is CASSDGQGAGTEAFF. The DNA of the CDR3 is TGTGCCAGCAGCGACGGACAGGGGGCGGGCACTGAAGCTTTCTTT.

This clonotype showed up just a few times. CDR3 protein: CASSPGGVETQYF. The CDR3 coding sequence is TGCGCCAGCAGCCCCGGGGGAGTGGAGACCCAGTACTTC. V and J are TRBV4-3 and TRBJ2-5, with a tentative D call TRBD2 (6 bases). The CDR3 loop spans 13 amino acids. Germline CDR1 and CDR2: LGHNA and YSLEER. Trimming stripped 4 bases from V and 5 bases from J, with 11 bases between.

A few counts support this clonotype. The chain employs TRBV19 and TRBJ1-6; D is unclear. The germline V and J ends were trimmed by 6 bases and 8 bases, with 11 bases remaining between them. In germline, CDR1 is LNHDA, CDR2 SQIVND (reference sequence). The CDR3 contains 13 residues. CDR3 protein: CASSVQEDSPLHF. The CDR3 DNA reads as TGTGCCAGTAGCGTCCAAGAAGATTCACCCCTCCACTTT.

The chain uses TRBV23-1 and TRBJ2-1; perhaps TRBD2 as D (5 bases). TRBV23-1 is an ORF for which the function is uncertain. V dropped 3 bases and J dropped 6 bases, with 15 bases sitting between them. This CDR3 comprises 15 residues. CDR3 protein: CASSHDLRTLNEQFF. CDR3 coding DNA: TGCGCCAGCAGTCATGATTTACGGACTCTCAATGAGCAGTTCTTC.

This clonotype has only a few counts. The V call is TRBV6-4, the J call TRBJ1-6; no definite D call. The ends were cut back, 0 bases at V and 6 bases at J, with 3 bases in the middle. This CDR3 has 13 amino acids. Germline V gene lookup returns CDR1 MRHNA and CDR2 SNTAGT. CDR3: CASSDSPNSPLHF. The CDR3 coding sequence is TGTGCCAGCAGTGACTCGCCTAATTCACCCCTCCACTTT.

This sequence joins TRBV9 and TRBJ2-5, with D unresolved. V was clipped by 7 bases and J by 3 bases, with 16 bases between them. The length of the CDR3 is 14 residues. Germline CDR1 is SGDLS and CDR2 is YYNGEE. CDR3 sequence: CASGSQVNEETQYF. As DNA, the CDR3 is TGTGCCAGCGGTTCGCAGGTTAACGAAGAGACCCAGTACTTC. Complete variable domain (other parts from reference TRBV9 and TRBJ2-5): DSGVTQTPKHLITATGQRVTLRCSPRSGDLSVYWYQQSLDQGLQFLIQYYNGEERAKGNILERFSAQQFPDLHSELNLSSLELGDSALYFCASGSQVNEETQYFGPGTRLLVL.

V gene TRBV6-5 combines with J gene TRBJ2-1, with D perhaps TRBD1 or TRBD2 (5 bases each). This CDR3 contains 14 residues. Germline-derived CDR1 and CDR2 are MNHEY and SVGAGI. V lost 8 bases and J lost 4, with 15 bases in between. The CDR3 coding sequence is TGTGCCAGCGGATTAACGGGGCTTTACAATGAGCAGTTCTTC. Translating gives CASGLTGLYNEQFF.

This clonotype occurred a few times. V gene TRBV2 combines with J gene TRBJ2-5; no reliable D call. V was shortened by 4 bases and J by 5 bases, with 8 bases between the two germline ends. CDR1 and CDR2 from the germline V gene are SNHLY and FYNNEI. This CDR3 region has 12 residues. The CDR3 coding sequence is TGTGCCAGCAGTGGCTTTGGCGAGACCCAGTACTTC. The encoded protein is CASSGFGETQYF.

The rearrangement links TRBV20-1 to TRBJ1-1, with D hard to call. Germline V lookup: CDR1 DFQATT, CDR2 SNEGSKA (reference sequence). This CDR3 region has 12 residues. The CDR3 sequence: CSSSVGYREAFF. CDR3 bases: TGCAGCTCCTCCGTCGGTTACCGAGAAGCTTTCTTT.

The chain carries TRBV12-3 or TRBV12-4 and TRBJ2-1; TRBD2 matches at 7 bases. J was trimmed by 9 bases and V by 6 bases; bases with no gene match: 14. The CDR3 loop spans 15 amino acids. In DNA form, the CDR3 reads TGTGCCAGCAGCCCCTTTCCCGGACTAGTCGGTGAGCAGTTCTTC. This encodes CASSPFPGLVGEQFF.

The CDR3 DNA is TGCGCCAGCAGCAGAGGGACAGGGGAGACCCAGTACTTC. This gives the protein CASSRGTGETQYF. The J gene is TRBJ2-5, the V gene TRBV5-1; 9 bases are shared with TRBD1. The germline CDR1 and CDR2 sequences are SGHRS and YFSETQ. This CDR3 has 13 amino acids. V shed 4 bases, J shed 5 bases, and the junction held 3 bases outside the gene matches.

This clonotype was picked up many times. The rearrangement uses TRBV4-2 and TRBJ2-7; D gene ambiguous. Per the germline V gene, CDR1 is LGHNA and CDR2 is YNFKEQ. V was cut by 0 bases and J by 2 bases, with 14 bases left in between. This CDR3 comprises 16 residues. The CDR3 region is CASSQDLQSRTYEQYF. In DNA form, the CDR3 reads TGTGCCAGCAGCCAAGATCTTCAGTCTAGGACCTACGAGCAGTACTTC.

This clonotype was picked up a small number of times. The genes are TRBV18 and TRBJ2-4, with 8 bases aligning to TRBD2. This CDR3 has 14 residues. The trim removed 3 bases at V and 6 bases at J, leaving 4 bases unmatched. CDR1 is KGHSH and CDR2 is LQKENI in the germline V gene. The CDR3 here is CASSPRGGRNIQYF. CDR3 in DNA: TGTGCCAGCTCACCTCGGGGGGGCCGAAACATTCAGTACTTC.

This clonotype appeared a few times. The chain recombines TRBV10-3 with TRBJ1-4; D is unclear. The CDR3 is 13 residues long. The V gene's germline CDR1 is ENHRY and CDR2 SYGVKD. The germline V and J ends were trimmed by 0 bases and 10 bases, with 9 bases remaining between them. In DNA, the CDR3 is TGTGCCATCAGTGAGTCGCCGGTAGGAAAACTGTTTTTT. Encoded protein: CAISESPVGKLFF.

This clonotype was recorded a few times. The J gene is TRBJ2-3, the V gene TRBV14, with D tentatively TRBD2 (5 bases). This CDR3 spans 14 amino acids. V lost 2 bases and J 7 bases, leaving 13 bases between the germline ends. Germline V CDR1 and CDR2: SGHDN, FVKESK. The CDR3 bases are TGTGCCAGCAGCCAATCAACAGCGGCAAATACGCAGTATTTT. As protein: CASSQSTAANTQYF. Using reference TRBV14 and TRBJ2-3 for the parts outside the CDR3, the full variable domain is EAGVTQFPSHSVIEKGQTVTLRCDPISGHDNLYWYRRVMGKEIKFLLHFVKESKQDESGMPNNRFLAERTGGTYSTLKVQPAELEDSGVYFCASSQSTAANTQYFGPGTRLTVL.

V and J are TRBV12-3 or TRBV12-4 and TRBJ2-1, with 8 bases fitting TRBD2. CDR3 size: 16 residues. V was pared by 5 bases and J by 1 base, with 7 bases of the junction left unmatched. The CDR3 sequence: CASSILAGLSYNEQFF. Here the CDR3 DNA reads TGTGCCAGCAGTATATTAGCGGGGTTATCCTACAATGAGCAGTTCTTC.

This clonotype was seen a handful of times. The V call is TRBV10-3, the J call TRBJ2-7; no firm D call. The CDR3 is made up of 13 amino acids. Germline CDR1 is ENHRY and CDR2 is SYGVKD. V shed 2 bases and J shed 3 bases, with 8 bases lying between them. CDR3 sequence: CAISEALYYEQYV. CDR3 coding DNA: TGTGCCATCAGTGAGGCCCTCTACTACGAGCAGTACGTC.

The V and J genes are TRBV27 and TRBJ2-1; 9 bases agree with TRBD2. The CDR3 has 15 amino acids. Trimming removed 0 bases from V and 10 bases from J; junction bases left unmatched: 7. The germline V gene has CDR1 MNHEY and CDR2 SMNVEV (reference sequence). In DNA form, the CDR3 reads TGTGCCAGCAGTTTATCTGGGGGACTAGCTGGGGAGCAGTTCTTC. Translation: CASSLSGGLAGEQFF.

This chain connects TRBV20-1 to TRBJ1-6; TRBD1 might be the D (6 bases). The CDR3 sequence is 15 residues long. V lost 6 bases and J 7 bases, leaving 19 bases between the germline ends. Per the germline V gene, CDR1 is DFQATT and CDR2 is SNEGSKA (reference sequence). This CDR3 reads CSATATGARNSPLHF. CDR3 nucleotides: TGCAGTGCCACGGCTACGGGGGCGCGGAATTCACCCCTCCACTTT.

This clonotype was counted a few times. CDR3: CATSKVRGPEAFF. The DNA of the CDR3 is TGTGCCACCAGCAAGGTCAGGGGGCCTGAAGCTTTCTTT. The rearrangement joins TRBV15 to TRBJ1-1, with 8 bases identical to TRBD1. Germline-derived CDR1 and CDR2 are LNHNV and YYDKDF (reference sequence). The ends lost 4 bases at V and 6 bases at J; junction bases unmatched: 4. The CDR3 sequence is 13 residues long.

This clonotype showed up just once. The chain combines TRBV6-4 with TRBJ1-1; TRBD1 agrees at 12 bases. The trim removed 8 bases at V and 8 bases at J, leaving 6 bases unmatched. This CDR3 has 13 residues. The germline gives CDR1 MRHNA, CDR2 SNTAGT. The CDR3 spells CASSRDRGLEAFF. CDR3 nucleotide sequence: TGTGCCAGCTCCCGGGACAGGGGGCTAGAAGCTTTCTTT.

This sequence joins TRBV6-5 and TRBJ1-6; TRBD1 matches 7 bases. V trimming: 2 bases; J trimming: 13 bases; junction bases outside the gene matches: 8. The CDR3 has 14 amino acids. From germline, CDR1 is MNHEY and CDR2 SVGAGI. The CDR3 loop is CASSYGTDRRPLHF. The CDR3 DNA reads TGTGCCAGCAGTTACGGGACAGACCGACGGCCCCTCCACTTT.

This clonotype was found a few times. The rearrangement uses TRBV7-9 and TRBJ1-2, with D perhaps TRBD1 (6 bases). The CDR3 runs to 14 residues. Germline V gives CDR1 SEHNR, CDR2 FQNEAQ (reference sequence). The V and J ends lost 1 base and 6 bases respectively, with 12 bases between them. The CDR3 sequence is CASSLVGTTDGYTF. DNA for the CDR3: TGTGCCAGCAGCTTAGTTGGGACAACGGATGGCTACACCTTC.